Below are 26 T cell receptor beta chains sequenced from a single sample in a study of blood T cell repertoires in COVID-19. Sequencing was performed with immunoSEQ multiplex PCR; in TCRdb, only in-frame clones are kept and a portion is missing. The table shows 120,000 to 150,000 clones, with 84% occurring only once. Sequenced sample: peripheral blood. The receptors derive from a human donor in a cohort sampled during active COVID-19.

This chain connects TRBV6-2 or TRBV6-3 to TRBJ1-2; the D gene is possibly TRBD1 (5 bases). CDR3 length: 13 residues. V gave up 6 bases and J gave up 6 bases, with 14 bases separating them. Germline assignment: CDR1 MNHEY and CDR2 SVGEGT. This CDR3 reads CASSPNRPDGYTF. The CDR3, as DNA: TGTGCCAGCAGCCCCAACAGGCCCGATGGCTACACCTTC.

The chain joins TRBV7-9 to TRBJ1-5; D not resolved. The CDR3 runs 16 residues. Looked up from germline, CDR1 is SEHNR and CDR2 is FQNEAQ (reference sequence). With 3 bases removed from V and 2 bases from J, the gap between germline ends came to 14 bases. The CDR3 spells CASSFARFGGNQPQHF. CDR3 DNA: TGTGCCAGCAGCTTTGCCCGGTTCGGAGGCAATCAGCCCCAGCATTTT. Variable domain in full (rest from reference TRBV7-9 and TRBJ1-5): DTGVSQNPRHKITKRGQNVTFRCDPISEHNRLYWYRQTLGQGPEFLTYFQNEAQLEKSRLLSDRFSAERPKGSFSTLEIQRTEQGDSAMYLCASSFARFGGNQPQHFGDGTRLSIL.

This clone was seen more than once but under ten times. The chain carries TRBV10-2 and TRBJ1-4; no clear D gene. The CDR3 totals 14 residues. V was pared by 3 bases and J by 7 bases, with 12 bases between. Per germline, CDR1 WSHSY and CDR2 SAAADI. The chain's CDR3 is CASSDSLRGEKLFF. In nucleotides, the CDR3 is TGCGCCAGCAGTGACTCTCTACGAGGTGAAAAACTGTTTTTT.

CDR3 DNA sequence: TGTGCCAGCAGCCAAATCGCGTCTGCAAGCACAGATACGCAGTATTTT. Its protein product is CASSQIASASTDTQYF. The chain recombines TRBV9 with TRBJ2-3; D call uncertain. The CDR3 consists of 16 residues. V was pared by 4 bases and J by 0 bases, with 15 bases between. From germline, CDR1 is SGDLS and CDR2 YYNGEE.

This clone was recorded only once. The rearrangement uses TRBV10-3 and TRBJ1-1; D not certain. The CDR3 loop spans 11 amino acids. Per germline, CDR1 ENHRY and CDR2 SYGVKD. Trimming left V 7 bases short and J 5 bases short, with 8 bases between. The CDR3 coding sequence is TGTGCCATCACAGGCGGGACTGAAGCTTTCTTT. It specifies CAITGGTEAFF.

V usage is TRBV10-3 and J usage is TRBJ2-5; 7 positions agree with TRBD2. The ends lost 1 base at V and 2 bases at J; junction bases unmatched: 4. Germline lookup yields CDR1 ENHRY and CDR2 SYGVKD. This CDR3 has 15 amino acids. CDR3 loop: CAISEYRGLQETQYF. CDR3 sequence (DNA): TGTGCCATCAGTGAGTATCGGGGACTACAAGAGACCCAGTACTTC.

This rearrangement joins TRBV6-5 to TRBJ2-1, with 9 nucleotides matching TRBD1. CDR1 and CDR2 (germline): MNHEY, SVGAGI. This CDR3 comprises 13 residues. V shed 8 bases, J shed 8 bases, and the junction held 7 bases outside the gene matches. CDR3 DNA: TGTGCCAGCGGCACACAGGGGGCACATGAGCAGTTCTTC. This translates into CASGTQGAHEQFF.

The chain carries TRBV6-2 or TRBV6-3 and TRBJ2-3; the D is unclear. The CDR3 spans 12 residues. V lost 4 bases to trimming and J lost 6 bases, with 8 bases between them. CDR1 and CDR2 from the germline V gene are MNHEY and SVGEGT. CDR3 sequence: CASSFQRDTQYF. As DNA, the CDR3 is TGTGCCAGCAGTTTTCAACGGGATACGCAGTATTTT.

CDR3 sequence (DNA): TGTGCCAGCAGCTTAGGGCAGGGGGCCCGCGAGCAGTACTTC. Translated: CASSLGQGAREQYF. The chain combines TRBV11-2 with TRBJ2-7, with TRBD1 identical over 8 bases. The CDR3 has 14 amino acids. The V and J ends lost 1 base and 6 bases, in that order; junction bases with no gene match: 5. CDR1 and CDR2 (germline): SGHAT, FQNNGV. The full variable domain, in which reference TRBV11-2 and TRBJ2-7 provide the parts outside the CDR3, is EAGVAQSPRYKIIEKRQSVAFWCNPISGHATLYWYQQILGQGPKLLIQFQNNGVVDDSQLPKDRFSAERLKGVDSTLKIQPAKLEDSAVYLCASSLGQGAREQYFGPGTRLTVT.

This chain joins TRBV19 and TRBJ1-1; D not certain. Between the trimmed V and J ends, which lost 1 base and 4 bases, there was a span of 10 bases. The CDR3 is 14 residues long. From germline, CDR1 is LNHDA and CDR2 SQIVND (reference sequence). The CDR3 loop is CASSIVGSPTEAFF. The CDR3 DNA follows: TGTGCCAGTAGTATAGTGGGCAGCCCCACTGAAGCTTTCTTT.

The chain has TRBV24-1 and TRBJ2-1; maybe TRBD2 (6 bases). V gave up 5 bases and J gave up 7 bases, with 17 bases separating them. This CDR3 has 15 residues. The germline gives CDR1 KGHDR, CDR2 SFDVKD. The CDR3 loop reads CATSAHVAGRNEQFF. For the CDR3, the DNA is TGTGCCACCAGTGCCCATGTGGCAGGGAGGAATGAGCAGTTCTTC.

This chain uses TRBV6-6 with TRBJ1-2; 8 bases match TRBD1. Unmatched junction bases numbered 5, after V lost 2 bases and J lost 3 bases. Looked up from germline, CDR1 is MNHNY and CDR2 is SVGAGI (reference sequence). The CDR3 is made up of 15 amino acids. The CDR3, as DNA: TGTGCCAGCAGTTACCCAGAGACAGGGGACTATGGCTACACCTTC. Its protein is CASSYPETGDYGYTF.

The chain combines TRBV5-6 with TRBJ2-1; 12 bases match TRBD2. Losses at the gene ends were 4 bases for V and 7 bases for J; bases not matched to a gene: 9. Germline V gives CDR1 SGHDT, CDR2 YYEEEE. This CDR3 comprises 16 residues. DNA for the CDR3: TGTGCCAGCAGCAAAACAGGACTAGCGGGGATGAATGAGCAGTTCTTC. Its translation is CASSKTGLAGMNEQFF.

The chain links TRBV5-6 to TRBJ1-2, with 8 nucleotides matching TRBD1. The CDR3 spans 15 residues. V was clipped by 4 bases and J by 3 bases; unmatched bases: 8. Germline V CDR1 and CDR2: SGHDT, YYEEEE. DNA for the CDR3: TGTGCCAGCAGCCCCCCAGGGGGCTCCGACTATGGCTACACCTTC. Protein: CASSPPGGSDYGYTF.

J is TRBJ2-2 and V is TRBV24-1; D is undetermined. The CDR3 runs to 15 residues. Trimming pared 1 base from V and 1 base from J, leaving 6 bases between. CDR1 and CDR2 from the germline V gene are KGHDR and SFDVKD. CDR3 protein: CATSDLTRNTGELFF. CDR3 DNA sequence: TGTGCCACCAGTGATTTAACCAGGAACACCGGGGAGCTGTTTTTT.

This sequence joins TRBV5-1 and TRBJ1-2, with D maybe TRBD1 (5 bases). This CDR3 has 16 residues. The V end was cut by 4 bases, the J end by 2 bases, with 18 bases between. Germline CDR1 and CDR2: SGHRS and YFSETQ. As DNA, the CDR3 is TGCGCCAGCAGCCCGGTTGGGGGGTCCCAAAACTATGGCTACACCTTC. This codes for CASSPVGGSQNYGYTF.

J is TRBJ2-1 and V is TRBV28, with 7 bases that match TRBD2. CDR3 size: 15 residues. Germline V gives CDR1 MDHEN, CDR2 SYDVKM. J lost 9 bases, V lost 5 bases, and 13 bases had no gene match. This CDR3 is CASSPRGGGGGEQFF. Written as DNA, the CDR3 is TGTGCCAGCAGTCCGCGTGGGGGGGGAGGCGGTGAGCAGTTCTTC.

Worth noting for this clone: The junction differs from germline at one of its ends, possibly a read error. The chain carries TRBV5-5 and TRBJ1-6; 9 bases align to TRBD1. The CDR3 contains 15 residues. Germline assignment: CDR1 SGHKS and CDR2 YYEKEE (reference sequence). CDR3 loop: CASSLLGQGNSPPHF. CDR3 nucleotides: TGTGCCAGCAGCTTGTTGGGACAGGGAAATTCACCCCCCCACTTT. The full variable domain, with the rest looked up from reference TRBV5-5 and TRBJ1-6, is DAGVTQSPTHLIKTRGQQVTLRCSPISGHKSVSWYQQVLGQGPQFIFQYYEKEERGRGNFPDRFSARQFPNYSSELNVNALLLGDSALYLCASSLLGQGNSPPHFGNGTRLTVT.

The CDR3 DNA follows: TGCGCCAGCAGCCTCGTTCTCCAGGCCGCTCAGCCCCAGCATTTT. Translation gives CASSLVLQAAQPQHF. The chain carries TRBV4-1 and TRBJ1-5; D is unclear. V lost 4 bases, J lost 6 bases, and 16 bases lay in between. This CDR3 has 15 residues. Germline V gene data show CDR1 as MGHRA and CDR2 as YSYEKL.

The chain uses TRBV11-3 and TRBJ2-4; 8 positions agree with TRBD2. With V trimmed by 5 bases and J by 2 bases, 5 bases remained unmatched. Germline CDR1 and CDR2: SGHNT and YENEEA. The CDR3 has 15 amino acids. This chain's CDR3 is CASSPGGASKNIQYF. Written as DNA, the CDR3 is TGTGCCAGCAGCCCCGGGGGGGCCTCCAAAAACATTCAGTACTTC.

The V call is TRBV29-1, the J call TRBJ1-2; unclear D gene. Germline assignment: CDR1 SQVTM and CDR2 ANQGSEA. V was pared by 7 bases and J by 0 bases, with 15 bases between. The CDR3 has 14 residues. The CDR3 region is CSATTEGSNYGYTF. CDR3 in DNA: TGCAGCGCTACAACAGAGGGCTCTAACTATGGCTACACCTTC.

The chain uses TRBV7-2 and TRBJ2-7, with 12 bases aligning to TRBD2. CDR3 length: 17 amino acids. The germline V gene has CDR1 SGHTA and CDR2 FQGNSA. J lost 6 bases, V lost 2 bases, and 11 bases had no gene match. CDR3 bases: TGTGCCAGCAGCTTATTCCTCTCTAGCGGGGGGGCCTCCGAGCAGTACTTC. The encoded protein is CASSLFLSSGGASEQYF.

The chain joins TRBV7-8 to TRBJ1-2; D might be TRBD1 (6 bases). Trimming took 2 bases from V and 0 from J, leaving 16 bases between them. Germline V CDR1 and CDR2: SGHVS, FQNEAQ. CDR3 length: 17 amino acids. CDR3 in amino acids: CASSLPTDRKANYGYTF. The CDR3 bases are TGTGCCAGCAGCTTACCCACGGACAGAAAAGCTAACTATGGCTACACCTTC.

The chain has TRBV15 and TRBJ2-3; 8 bases are shared with TRBD2. The CDR3 consists of 18 residues. CDR1 and CDR2 (germline): LNHNV, YYDKDF (reference sequence). V lost 3 bases, J lost 0 bases, and 11 bases stayed unmatched. CDR3 protein: CATSRRGPGGMSTDTQYF. The DNA for the CDR3 is TGTGCCACCAGCAGGAGGGGACCGGGGGGGATGAGCACAGATACGCAGTATTTT.

The V and J genes are TRBV7-2 and TRBJ2-3, with TRBD1 as a possible D gene (6 bases). Germline V gives CDR1 SGHTA, CDR2 FQGNSA. The CDR3 length is 13 residues. V gave up 0 bases and J gave up 5 bases, with 6 bases separating them. CDR3 DNA: TGTGCCAGCAGCTTAGCCAGGGGAGATACGCAGTATTTT. Its translation is CASSLARGDTQYF. Combining the CDR3 with reference TRBV7-2 and TRBJ2-3 gives the whole variable domain GAGVSQSPSNKVTEKGKDVELRCDPISGHTALYWYRQSLGQGLEFLIYFQGNSAPDKSGLPSDRFSAERTGGSVSTLTIQRTQQEDSAVYLCASSLARGDTQYFGPGTRLTVL.

This sequence joins TRBV3-1 (or the pseudogene TRBV3-2) and TRBJ2-2; no firm D call. The V gene lost 6 bases and the J gene lost 1 base, with 9 bases spanning the gap. Looked up from germline, CDR1 is LGHDT and CDR2 is YNNKEL (reference sequence). The CDR3 runs to 14 residues. CDR3 sequence reads: CASRYSGNTGELFF. The CDR3 DNA is TGTGCCAGCAGATACTCTGGGAACACCGGGGAGCTGTTTTTT.